These T cell receptor beta chains were read from a single sample in a study of T cell repertoires in cytomegalovirus infection. One entry per CDR3 protein results from TCRdb running MiXCR on the reads. The table lists approximately 550,000 distinct CDR3 sequences, approximately 16% of them singletons. Sequenced sample: CD8+ T cells from PBMCs. These receptors were collected from a human donor in good health (CMV status not recorded). Some clones in this sample may be carry-over from other donors' samples. Both conserved end residues are part of each CDR3. Each record gives: clone size, J gene, D gene, V gene, CDR3 DNA, CDR3 protein. D genes are given only for firm matches. Clone size, where shown, is once, few, many, or a class for clones that have expanded.

>few|TRBJ2-7|TRBD2|TRBV14
TGTGCCAGCCGCCCAAGCTACGGGGGGAAGGCCTCCTACGAGCAGTACTTC
CASRPSYGGKASYEQYF
>NA|TRBJ1-2|NA|TRBV6-6
TGTGCCAGCATTAAAGGGGCGAGCTACACCTTC
CASIKGASYTF
>NA|TRBJ2-5|TRBD1|TRBV6-1
TGTGCCAGCAGTGAAAGGGACAGAGAGACCCAGTACTTC
CASSERDRETQYF
>NA|TRBJ2-3|TRBD2|TRBV5-1
TGCGCCAGCAGCTTGGAGGGTAGCGGGAGGGACACAGATACGCAGTATTTT
CASSLEGSGRDTDTQYF
>many|TRBJ2-1|TRBD1|TRBV7-9
TGTGCCAGCAGGGACAGGGGTGAAAATGAGCAGTTCTTC
CASRDRGENEQFF
>many|TRBJ2-7|NA|TRBV11-2
TGTGCCAGCAGCTTAGAGAGAGGGGCCCCCTACGAGCAGTACTTC
CASSLERGAPYEQYF
>few|TRBJ2-2|TRBD1|TRBV29-1
TGCAGCGTTGAAGATCAACGGACAGGAGTGAACACCGGGGAGCTGTTTTTT
CSVEDQRTGVNTGELFF
>many|TRBJ2-7|TRBD1|TRBV12-3/TRBV12-4
TGTGCCAGCAGTCTCCGGGACAGGGGTTACGAGCAGTACTTC
CASSLRDRGYEQYF
>NA|TRBJ1-2|NA|TRBV19
TGTGCCAGTAGTCTCTCGGACGGTGCTAACTATGGCTACACCTTC
CASSLSDGANYGYTF
>NA|TRBJ2-1|TRBD2|TRBV29-1
TGCAGCGTTGAAGGGACTAGCGGTCGGCCCTACAATGAGCAGTTCTTC
CSVEGTSGRPYNEQFF
>many|TRBJ1-6|NA|TRBV7-8
TGTGCCAGCAGCCTGTCTCATCCTAGCTCCTATAATTCACCCCTCCACTTT
CASSLSHPSSYNSPLHF
>many|TRBJ2-7|NA|TRBV10-3
TGTGCCATCAGTGAGTCGCTAACCTACGAGCAGTACTTC
CAISESLTYEQYF
>many|TRBJ2-3|NA|TRBV27
TGTGCCAGCAGTTTATCTCAGCCGGATGGCCCAGATACGCAGTATTTT
CASSLSQPDGPDTQYF
>few|TRBJ2-1|TRBD2|TRBV5-1
TGCGCCAGCAGACTAGGGCGGTTCCCTCCAACTAGCGGGAGCAACGAGCAGTTCTTC
CASRLGRFPPTSGSNEQFF
>many|TRBJ1-6|TRBD1|TRBV10-3
TGTGCCATCACCTCGGACAGGGGGCAGAATTCACCCCTCCACTTT
CAITSDRGQNSPLHF
>NA|TRBJ1-5|NA|TRBV28
TGTGCCAGCAGCTTAGTGCGGAGTCAGCCCCAGCATTTT
CASSLVRSQPQHF
>few|TRBJ2-1|NA|TRBV27
TGTGCCAGCAGTTTAGGGGTAGCCAATGAGCAGTTCTTC
CASSLGVANEQFF
>many|TRBJ2-7|NA|TRBV6-1
TGTGCCAGCCGGGACCCAACCTACGAGCAGTACTTC
CASRDPTYEQYF
>many|TRBJ2-4|NA|TRBV12-3/TRBV12-4
TGTGCCAGCAGTAAAAGGACTACGCAATGGGACATTCAGTACTTC
CASSKRTTQWDIQYF
>many|TRBJ1-1|NA|TRBV5-4
TGTGCCAGCAGCTCCGAAGAGATTAAGGCTGAAGCTTTCTTT
CASSSEEIKAEAFF
>many|TRBJ1-1|TRBD1|TRBV19
TGTGCCAGTAGTATGAGGCGGACAGGGAATATGAACACTGAAGCTTTCTTT
CASSMRRTGNMNTEAFF
>many|TRBJ2-7|NA|TRBV19
TGTGCCAGTAGTATAGGGTCAGGACACCTCTCCTACGAGCAGTACTTC
CASSIGSGHLSYEQYF
>NA|TRBJ1-6|TRBD1|TRBV10-2
TGCGCCAGTAATACCCCAGGACAGGGCCAGTATTCACCCCTCCACTTT
CASNTPGQGQYSPLHF
>few|TRBJ2-7|TRBD1|TRBV5-6
TGTGCCAGCAGGATGGGACAGGACATCTACGAGCAGTACTTC
CASRMGQDIYEQYF
>NA|TRBJ1-2|NA|TRBV12-3/TRBV12-4
TGTGCCAGCAGTCACGGGAGGGCCCGCTACACCTTC
CASSHGRARYTF
>NA|TRBJ1-3|NA|TRBV27
TGTGCCAGCAGTCCTCGGGCTTGTGGTGGAAACACCATATATTTT
CASSPRACGGNTIYF
>few|TRBJ2-3|TRBD1|TRBV6-1
TGTGCCAGCAGTTCTTGGACAGGGGGTAGCACAGATACGCAGTATTTT
CASSSWTGGSTDTQYF
>many|TRBJ1-1|TRBD1|TRBV12-3/TRBV12-4
TGTGCCAGCCACAGGGGGCTAGGCACTGAAGCTTTCTTT
CASHRGLGTEAFF
>NA|TRBJ2-5|TRBD2|TRBV20-1
TGCAGTGCTAGAGATACGAAGCGGGGGGCCCGACAAGAGACCCAGTACTTC
CSARDTKRGARQETQYF
>NA|TRBJ2-4|NA|TRBV19
TGTGCCAGTAGTATGGTGTTGGGGGACATTCAGTACTTC
CASSMVLGDIQYF
>NA|TRBJ1-2|NA|TRBV9
TGTGTCAGCAGCGCCAACGGTCGTGACTATGGCTACACCTTC
CVSSANGRDYGYTF
>few|TRBJ2-1|NA|TRBV18
TGTGCCAGCTCACCATTCTCGAATGAGCAGTTCTTC
CASSPFSNEQFF
>NA|TRBJ1-1|NA|TRBV15
TGTGCCACCAGCAGAGATTTGGGGGGTGAAGCTTTCTTT
CATSRDLGGEAFF
>many|TRBJ2-5|TRBD1|TRBV28
TGTGCCAGCAGTCCCCGGGGACAGCGCGAACAAGAGACCCAGTACTTC
CASSPRGQREQETQYF
>once|TRBJ2-5|TRBD2|TRBV9
TGTGCCAGCAGCGTAGAGGGTAGCGGGAGGACCTCTGAAGAGACCCAGTACTTC
CASSVEGSGRTSEETQYF
>NA|TRBJ2-7|NA|TRBV2
TGTGCCAGCAGTGGTTCCACGCTAGTCAGCTCCTACGAGCAGTACTTC
CASSGSTLVSSYEQYF
>few|TRBJ2-2|TRBD1|TRBV24-1
TGTGCCACAGGGGGACAGGGGGCGCTTAGTGACACCGGGGAGCTGTTTTTT
CATGGQGALSDTGELFF
>NA|TRBJ1-4|NA|TRBV11-2
TGTGCCAGCAGCAATAACAGGGTTGTTAAAGAAAAACTGTTTTTT
CASSNNRVVKEKLFF
>NA|TRBJ2-1|NA|TRBV7-9
TGTGCCAGCAGGCCAGCCGGGGGAGACCTCTACAATGAGCAGTTCTTC
CASRPAGGDLYNEQFF
>NA|TRBJ2-1|NA|TRBV4-1
TGCGCCAGCAGTCACCTCAGAAATGAGCAGTTCTTC
CASSHLRNEQFF
>NA|TRBJ2-2|NA|TRBV4-1
TGCGCCAGCAGCCAAGCGGTAGGGAACACCGGGGAGCTGTTTTTT
CASSQAVGNTGELFF
>NA|TRBJ2-3|NA|TRBV6-1
TGTGCCAGCAGTGAAATCGGGGCTGGCACAGATACGCAGTATTTT
CASSEIGAGTDTQYF
>NA|TRBJ1-1|NA|TRBV6-8
TGTGCCAGAAGTTACCATCCCGGATTGAACACTGAAGCTTTCTTT
CARSYHPGLNTEAFF
>many|TRBJ2-4|TRBD1|TRBV7-6
TGTGCCAGCAGCTTAGTACAGGGGACAAACATTCAGTACTTC
CASSLVQGTNIQYF
>few|TRBJ2-1|TRBD2|TRBV27
TGTGCCAGCAGGGATAGCGGGGGGGCTCACTACAATGAGCAGTTCTTC
CASRDSGGAHYNEQFF
>many|TRBJ2-3|NA|TRBV7-3
TGTGCCAGCAGCTTGCGAGGGGGAGTGGAGCCTGCAGATACGCAGTATTTT
CASSLRGGVEPADTQYF
>many|TRBJ2-5|NA|TRBV7-2
TGTGCCAGCAGCTTACCAGGGTGGTATCAAGAGACCCAGTACTTC
CASSLPGWYQETQYF
>NA|TRBJ2-7|TRBD2|TRBV20-1
TGCAGTGCTAGAGTTTTAGCGGGGGACTCCTACGAGCAGTACTTC
CSARVLAGDSYEQYF
>NA|TRBJ2-7|NA|TRBV6-6
TGTGCCAGCAGTTATCTCGTTTCCGACAGACGTTCCTACGAGCAGTACTTC
CASSYLVSDRRSYEQYF
>NA|TRBJ1-2|NA|TRBV28
TGTGCCAGCAGCTCGATAGGGGTAGCTAACTATGGCTACACCTTC
CASSSIGVANYGYTF
>few|TRBJ1-2|TRBD1|TRBV7-9
TGTGCCAGCAGCACTGGGACAGGGGGCGACTATGGCTACACCTTC
CASSTGTGGDYGYTF
>NA|TRBJ1-1|NA|TRBV13
TGTGCCAGCAGCTACTGGACGGGGAACACTGAAGCTTTCTTT
CASSYWTGNTEAFF
>NA|TRBJ2-7|NA|TRBV11-2
TGTGCCAGCAGCTATCAAACGTACGAGCAGTACTTC
CASSYQTYEQYF
>NA|TRBJ2-1|NA|TRBV5-6
TGTGCCAGCAGCTGGGCAAGCTCCAATGAGCAGTTCTTC
CASSWASSNEQFF
>NA|TRBJ2-7|NA|TRBV28
TGTGCCATCTGGGACGGAAGCGAGCAGTACTTC
CAIWDGSEQYF
>NA|TRBJ2-7|NA|TRBV15
TGTGCCACCAGCGGGGACCGGTCCTACGAGCAGTACTTC
CATSGDRSYEQYF
>many|TRBJ2-1|NA|TRBV6-2/TRBV6-3
TGTGCCAGCAGTTACTCTGCGGCCAATGAGCAGTTCTTC
CASSYSAANEQFF
>NA|TRBJ2-7|NA|TRBV4-1
TGCGCCAGCAGCCCCCGACAGTGGGCGGACTACGAGCAGTACTTC
CASSPRQWADYEQYF
>many|TRBJ2-3|TRBD1|TRBV19
TGTGCCAGTAGTATACGCCGGGACAGAAAAGACACAGATACGCAGTATTTT
CASSIRRDRKDTDTQYF